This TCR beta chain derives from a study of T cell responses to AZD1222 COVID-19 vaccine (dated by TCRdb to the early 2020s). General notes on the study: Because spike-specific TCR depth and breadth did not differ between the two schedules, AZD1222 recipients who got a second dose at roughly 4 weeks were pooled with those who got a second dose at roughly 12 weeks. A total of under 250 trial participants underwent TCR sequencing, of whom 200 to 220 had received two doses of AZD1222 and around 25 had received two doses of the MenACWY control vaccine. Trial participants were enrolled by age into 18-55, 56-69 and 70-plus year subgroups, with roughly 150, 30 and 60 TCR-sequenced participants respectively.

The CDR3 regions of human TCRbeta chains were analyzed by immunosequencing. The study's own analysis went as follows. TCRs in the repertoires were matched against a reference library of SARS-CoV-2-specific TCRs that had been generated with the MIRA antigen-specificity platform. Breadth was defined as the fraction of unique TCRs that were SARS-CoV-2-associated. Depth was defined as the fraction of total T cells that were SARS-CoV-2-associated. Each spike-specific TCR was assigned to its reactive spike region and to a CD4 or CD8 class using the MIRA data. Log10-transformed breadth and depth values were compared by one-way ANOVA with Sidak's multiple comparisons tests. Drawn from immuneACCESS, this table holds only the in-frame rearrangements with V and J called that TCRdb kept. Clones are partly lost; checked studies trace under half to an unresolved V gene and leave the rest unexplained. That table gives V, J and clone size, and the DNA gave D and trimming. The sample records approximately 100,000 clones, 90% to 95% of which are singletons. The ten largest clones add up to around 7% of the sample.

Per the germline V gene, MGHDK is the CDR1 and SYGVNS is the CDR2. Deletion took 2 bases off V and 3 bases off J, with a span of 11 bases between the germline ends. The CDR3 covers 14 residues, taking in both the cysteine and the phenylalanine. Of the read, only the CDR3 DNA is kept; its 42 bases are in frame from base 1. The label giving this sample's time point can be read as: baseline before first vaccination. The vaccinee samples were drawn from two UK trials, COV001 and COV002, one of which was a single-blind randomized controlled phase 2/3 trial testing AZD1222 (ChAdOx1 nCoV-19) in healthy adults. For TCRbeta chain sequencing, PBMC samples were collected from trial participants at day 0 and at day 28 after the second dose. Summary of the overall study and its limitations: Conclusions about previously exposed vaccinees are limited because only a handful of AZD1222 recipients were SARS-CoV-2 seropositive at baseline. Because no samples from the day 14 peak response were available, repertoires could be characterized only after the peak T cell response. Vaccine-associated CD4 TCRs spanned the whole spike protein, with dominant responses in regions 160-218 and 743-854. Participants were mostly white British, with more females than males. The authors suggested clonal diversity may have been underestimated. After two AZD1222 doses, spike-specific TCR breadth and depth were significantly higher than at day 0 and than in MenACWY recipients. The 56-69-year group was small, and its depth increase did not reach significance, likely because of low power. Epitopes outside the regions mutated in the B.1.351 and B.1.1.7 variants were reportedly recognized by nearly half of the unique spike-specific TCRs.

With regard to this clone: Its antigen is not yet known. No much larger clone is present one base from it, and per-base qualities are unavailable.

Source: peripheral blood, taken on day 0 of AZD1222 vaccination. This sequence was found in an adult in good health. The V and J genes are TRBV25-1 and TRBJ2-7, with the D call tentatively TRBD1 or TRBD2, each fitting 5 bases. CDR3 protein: CASSEEGTSYEQYF. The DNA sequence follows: TGTGCCAGCAGTGAAGAGGGGACCAGCTACGAGCAGTACTTC.